This T cell receptor beta chain was sequenced for a study of cytomegalovirus exposure and HLA in healthy donors. Regarding the study as a whole: In a later analysis, the majority of CMV-associated beta chains seemingly showed HLA restriction.

As concerns this clone: Its antigen is unidentified.

Trimming cost V 4 bases and J 6 bases, with 13 bases left between them. Germline values: CDR1 MGHDK, CDR2 SYGVNS. This CDR3 region has 13 residues. The PCR contained 60 Vbeta and 13 Jbeta primers. Method: immunoSEQ multiplex PCR; TCRdb's copy keeps in-frame clones and lacks some. The table has some 190,000 clones, around four fifths seen once. This sequence joins TRBV25-1 and TRBJ2-7; TRBD2 might be the D (6 bases). Material for sequencing was PBMCs. This clonotype was sampled from a woman in her twenties or thirties in good health and CMV-seronegative. CDR3 DNA sequence: TGTGCCAGCAGTGGACTAGGGGCCGGCGAGCAGTACTTC. It encodes CASSGLGAGEQYF.